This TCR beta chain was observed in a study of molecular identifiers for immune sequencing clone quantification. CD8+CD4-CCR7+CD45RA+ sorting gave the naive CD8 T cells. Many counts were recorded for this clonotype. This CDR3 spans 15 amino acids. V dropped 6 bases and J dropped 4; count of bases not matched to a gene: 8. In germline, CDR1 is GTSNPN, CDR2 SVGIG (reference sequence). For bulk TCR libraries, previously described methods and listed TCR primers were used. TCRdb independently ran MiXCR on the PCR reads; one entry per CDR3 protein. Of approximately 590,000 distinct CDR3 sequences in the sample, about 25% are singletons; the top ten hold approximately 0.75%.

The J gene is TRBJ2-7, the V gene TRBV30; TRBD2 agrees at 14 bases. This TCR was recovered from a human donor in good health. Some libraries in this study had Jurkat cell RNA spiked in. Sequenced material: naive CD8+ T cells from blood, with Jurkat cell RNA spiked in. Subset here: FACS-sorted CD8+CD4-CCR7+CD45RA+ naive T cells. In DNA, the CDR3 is TGTGCCTGCGCCGGGACTAGCGGGAGAGGGTACGAGCAGTACTTC. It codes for CACAGTSGRGYEQYF. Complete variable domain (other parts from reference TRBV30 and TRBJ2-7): SQTIHQWPATLVQPVGSPLSLECTVEGTSNPNLYWYRQAAGRGLQLLFYSVGIGQISSEVPQNLSASRPQDRQFILSSKKLLLSDSGFYLCACAGTSGRGYEQYFGPGTRLTVT.